Each of the 23 T cell receptor beta chains below was sequenced from the same sample in a study of graft-versus-host responses after intestinal transplantation. Sequenced by immunoSEQ multiplex PCR; TCRdb stores in-frame clones only, minus some. The table shows roughly 11,000 clones, with 76% occurring only once. The authors processed graft tissue to release intraepithelial and lamina propria lymphocytes. The source was ileum tissue, collected 23 days after intestinal transplant. Receptors were obtained from a human patient who received an intestinal transplant, so some T cells may come from the graft donor.

The gene calls are TRBV7-3 and TRBJ2-3; D gene uncertain. In germline, CDR1 is SGHTA, CDR2 FQGTGA. With 2 bases removed from V and 0 bases from J, the gap between germline ends came to 12 bases. This CDR3 is 16 amino acids long. CDR3: CASSLLSAASTDTQYF. The DNA for the CDR3 is TGTGCCAGCAGCTTACTTTCCGCAGCTAGCACAGATACGCAGTATTTT.

The rearrangement joins TRBV4-1 to TRBJ2-5; D is possibly TRBD2 (6 bases). Trimming left V 0 bases short and J 4 bases short, with 18 bases between. The CDR3 is made up of 17 amino acids. Germline CDR1 MGHRA, CDR2 YSYEKL. CDR3 amino acids: CASSQDRGARRGETQYF. The CDR3 coding sequence is TGCGCCAGCAGCCAAGATCGCGGGGCGAGGAGGGGAGAGACCCAGTACTTC.

This sequence joins TRBV14 and TRBJ2-1, with D tentatively TRBD1 (6 bases). The germline V gene encodes CDR1 SGHDN and CDR2 FVKESK. V was pared by 3 bases and J by 12 bases, with 12 bases between. This CDR3 comprises 12 residues. The CDR3, as DNA: TGTGCCAGCAGCCAGGCCGGGACACGGCAGTTCTTC. As protein: CASSQAGTRQFF.

The chain uses TRBV27 and TRBJ1-5; 7 positions match TRBD1. CDR1 and CDR2 from the germline V gene are MNHEY and SMNVEV (reference sequence). CDR3 size: 14 residues. The ends lost 3 bases at V and 4 bases at J; junction bases unmatched: 3. The CDR3 protein is CASSLVQGNQPQHF. CDR3 DNA: TGTGCCAGCAGTTTGGTACAGGGGAATCAGCCCCAGCATTTT.

In this sample, this clone turned up a few times. V usage is TRBV27 and J usage is TRBJ2-3; D gene unclear. In germline, CDR1 is MNHEY, CDR2 SMNVEV (reference sequence). This CDR3 comprises 12 residues. V dropped 3 bases and J dropped 2 bases, with 3 bases sitting between them. The CDR3 bases are TGTGCCAGCAGTTTTTCCACAGATACGCAGTATTTT. This gives the protein CASSFSTDTQYF.

This chain uses TRBV30 with TRBJ2-5; D is perhaps TRBD2 (5 bases). The J call may be wrong; the DNA end is better matched by TRBJ2-7. This CDR3 region has 11 residues. Germline CDR1 and CDR2: GTSNPN and SVGIG (reference sequence). CDR3 DNA sequence: TGTGCCTGGGTAGACTACTACGAGCAGTACTTC. It translates to CAWVDYYEQYF.

The rearrangement links TRBV7-8 to TRBJ1-5, with D possibly matching TRBD1 (6 bases). The CDR3 is 17 residues long. V shed 5 bases and J shed 0 bases, with 17 bases lying between them. Germline-derived CDR1 and CDR2 are SGHVS and FQNEAQ. In nucleotides, the CDR3 is TGTGCCAGCAGCCCCGTACCCAGGGGTCTTAGCAATCAGCCCCAGCATTTT. It yields the protein CASSPVPRGLSNQPQHF.

The genes are TRBV5-1 and TRBJ2-7; TRBD2 matches at 7 bases. The junction had 9 bases not matched to a gene; V was cut back by 4 bases and J by 2 bases. The V gene's germline CDR1 is SGHRS and CDR2 YFSETQ. There are 15 residues in the CDR3. The CDR3 bases are TGCGCCAGCAGCGTCCGAAGGGAGGGCCCCTACGAGCAGTACTTC. It yields the protein CASSVRREGPYEQYF.

The chain is built from TRBV5-1 and TRBJ1-3, with D perhaps matching TRBD1 (5 bases). Germline V gives CDR1 SGHRS, CDR2 YFSETQ. Trimming cost V 0 bases and J 7 bases, with 17 bases left between them. The CDR3 spans 16 residues. CDR3 protein: CASSLGGPAGRNTIYF. CDR3 nucleotides: TGCGCCAGCAGCTTGGGTGGCCCCGCAGGGAGGAACACCATATATTTT.

As DNA, the CDR3 is TGCGCCAGCGGCAGTACATCCCCAGGGCGTACTGAAGCTTTCTTT. It specifies CASGSTSPGRTEAFF. This rearrangement joins TRBV4-1 to TRBJ1-1; a possible D gene is TRBD1 (5 bases). Trimming took 8 bases from V and 5 from J, leaving 21 bases between them. The CDR3 extends over 15 amino acids. CDR1 and CDR2 from the germline V gene are MGHRA and YSYEKL.

This clone was detected only once. V gene TRBV4-1 combines with J gene TRBJ2-1; TRBD1 or TRBD2 may be the D gene (7 bases each). The ends were cut back, 2 bases at V and 2 bases at J, with 19 bases in the middle. The CDR3 sequence is 18 residues long. The germline gives CDR1 MGHRA, CDR2 YSYEKL. The CDR3 is CASSQSWGEGATYNEQFF. As DNA, the CDR3 is TGCGCCAGCAGCCAAAGCTGGGGGGAGGGGGCCACCTACAATGAGCAGTTCTTC.

Here the CDR3 DNA reads TGTGCCAGTAGTGGAGGTAGCGTGGCCGGGGAGCTGTTTTTT. This gives the protein CASSGGSVAGELFF. The chain uses TRBV19 and TRBJ2-2; D perhaps matches TRBD2 (5 bases). Looked up from germline, CDR1 is LNHDA and CDR2 is SQIVND (reference sequence). CDR3 length: 14 residues. The V and J ends lost 5 bases and 6 bases respectively, with 13 bases between them.

The V gene is TRBV18, the J gene TRBJ1-2; D is unresolved. Germline CDR1 and CDR2: KGHSH and LQKENI. V was clipped by 6 bases and J by 4 bases, with 12 bases between them. The CDR3 is 13 residues long. CDR3 DNA sequence: TGTGCCAGCTCGCCCGGACCGGGCTATGGCTACACCTTC. It yields the protein CASSPGPGYGYTF. Together with reference TRBV18 and TRBJ1-2, the CDR3 gives the full variable domain: NAGVMQNPRHLVRRRGQEARLRCSPMKGHSHVYWYRQLPEEGLKFMVYLQKENIIDESGMPKERFSAEFPKEGPSILRIQQVVRGDSAAYFCASSPGPGYGYTFGSGTRLTVV.

The CDR3 region has the DNA TGCGCCAGCAGCCACAGCCCGGGACTAGCTATTACAGATACGCAGTATTTT. Its protein is CASSHSPGLAITDTQYF. This chain links TRBV4-1 with TRBJ2-3, with TRBD2 identical over 9 bases. The trim removed 3 bases at V and 3 bases at J, leaving 10 bases unmatched. Germline-derived CDR1 and CDR2 are MGHRA and YSYEKL. The CDR3 spans 17 residues.

The genes are TRBV28 and TRBJ2-7, with D unresolved. The germline V and J ends were trimmed by 8 bases and 5 bases, with 22 bases remaining between them. Germline-derived CDR1 and CDR2 are MDHEN and SYDVKM. The CDR3 spans 15 residues. CDR3 sequence: CASDPGPQVPHEQYF. The CDR3 DNA reads as TGTGCCAGCGATCCCGGGCCCCAAGTCCCCCACGAGCAGTACTTC.

The chain couples TRBV6-6 to TRBJ2-7; D might be TRBD1 (5 bases). This CDR3 spans 12 amino acids. V was cut by 2 bases and J by 6 bases, with 8 bases left in between. Per the germline V gene, CDR1 is MNHNY and CDR2 is SVGAGI (reference sequence). The CDR3 bases are TGTGCCAGCAGTTACGGGGCGTTCGAGCAGTACTTC. As protein: CASSYGAFEQYF.

This chain uses TRBV5-1 with TRBJ2-7, with D perhaps TRBD2 (6 bases). Per the germline V gene, CDR1 is SGHRS and CDR2 is YFSETQ. The CDR3 is 14 residues long. V lost 4 bases to trimming and J lost 5 bases, with 16 bases between them. The CDR3 loop is CASSGGLGVHEQYF. CDR3 bases: TGCGCCAGCAGCGGAGGGTTGGGGGTCCACGAGCAGTACTTC.

This rearrangement joins TRBV27 to TRBJ2-1, with 11 bases fitting TRBD2. The germline V gene encodes CDR1 MNHEY and CDR2 SMNVEV (reference sequence). J was trimmed by 0 bases and V by 3 bases; bases with no gene match: 4. The CDR3 totals 17 residues. The CDR3 region is CASSLTSGATSYNEQFF. CDR3 in DNA: TGTGCCAGCAGTTTGACTAGCGGGGCCACCTCCTACAATGAGCAGTTCTTC.

The chain combines TRBV6-5 with TRBJ2-2; 7 nucleotides match TRBD1. V was pared by 6 bases and J by 4 bases, with 5 bases of the junction left unmatched. The CDR3 spans 14 residues. Germline loops: CDR1 MNHEY, CDR2 SVGAGI. CDR3 sequence reads: CASRTTGSTGELFF. CDR3 nucleotides: TGTGCCAGCAGGACGACAGGGAGCACCGGGGAGCTGTTTTTT.

CDR3 protein: CASSNRGPDNEQFF. CDR3 sequence (DNA): TGTGCCAGCAGCAACAGGGGGCCAGACAATGAGCAGTTCTTC. This chain uses TRBV27 with TRBJ2-1, with TRBD1 matching 9 bases. Losses at the gene ends were 6 bases for V and 5 bases for J; bases not matched to a gene: 5. CDR1 is MNHEY and CDR2 is SMNVEV in the germline V gene (reference sequence). The CDR3 runs 14 residues.

The chain links TRBV28 to TRBJ1-1, with D perhaps TRBD1 (5 bases). The ends were cut back, 3 bases at V and 3 bases at J, with 11 bases in the middle. Germline V gene data show CDR1 as MDHEN and CDR2 as SYDVKM. This CDR3 comprises 14 residues. The CDR3, as DNA: TGTGCCAGCAGTTTTCTAGGGACGGACACTGAAGCTTTCTTT. Protein: CASSFLGTDTEAFF.

The chain is built from TRBV5-1 and TRBJ2-3, with D perhaps TRBD2 (6 bases). The V end lost 6 bases, the J end lost 0 bases, and 11 bases lay between the germline ends. Germline CDR1 is SGHRS and CDR2 is YFSETQ. The CDR3 consists of 14 residues. CDR3 protein: CASTPGLSTDTQYF. For the CDR3, the DNA is TGCGCCAGCACGCCGGGACTTAGCACAGATACGCAGTATTTT.

This rearrangement joins TRBV4-3 to TRBJ2-5; 10 bases are a match to TRBD1. Germline values: CDR1 LGHNA, CDR2 YSLEER. The CDR3 runs to 16 residues. V lost 2 bases to trimming and J lost 5 bases; unmatched junction nucleotides: 8. The CDR3 nucleotides are TGCGCCAGCAGCCAAACGTCGACAGGGGGCTTTGAGACCCAGTACTTC. Encoded protein: CASSQTSTGGFETQYF.